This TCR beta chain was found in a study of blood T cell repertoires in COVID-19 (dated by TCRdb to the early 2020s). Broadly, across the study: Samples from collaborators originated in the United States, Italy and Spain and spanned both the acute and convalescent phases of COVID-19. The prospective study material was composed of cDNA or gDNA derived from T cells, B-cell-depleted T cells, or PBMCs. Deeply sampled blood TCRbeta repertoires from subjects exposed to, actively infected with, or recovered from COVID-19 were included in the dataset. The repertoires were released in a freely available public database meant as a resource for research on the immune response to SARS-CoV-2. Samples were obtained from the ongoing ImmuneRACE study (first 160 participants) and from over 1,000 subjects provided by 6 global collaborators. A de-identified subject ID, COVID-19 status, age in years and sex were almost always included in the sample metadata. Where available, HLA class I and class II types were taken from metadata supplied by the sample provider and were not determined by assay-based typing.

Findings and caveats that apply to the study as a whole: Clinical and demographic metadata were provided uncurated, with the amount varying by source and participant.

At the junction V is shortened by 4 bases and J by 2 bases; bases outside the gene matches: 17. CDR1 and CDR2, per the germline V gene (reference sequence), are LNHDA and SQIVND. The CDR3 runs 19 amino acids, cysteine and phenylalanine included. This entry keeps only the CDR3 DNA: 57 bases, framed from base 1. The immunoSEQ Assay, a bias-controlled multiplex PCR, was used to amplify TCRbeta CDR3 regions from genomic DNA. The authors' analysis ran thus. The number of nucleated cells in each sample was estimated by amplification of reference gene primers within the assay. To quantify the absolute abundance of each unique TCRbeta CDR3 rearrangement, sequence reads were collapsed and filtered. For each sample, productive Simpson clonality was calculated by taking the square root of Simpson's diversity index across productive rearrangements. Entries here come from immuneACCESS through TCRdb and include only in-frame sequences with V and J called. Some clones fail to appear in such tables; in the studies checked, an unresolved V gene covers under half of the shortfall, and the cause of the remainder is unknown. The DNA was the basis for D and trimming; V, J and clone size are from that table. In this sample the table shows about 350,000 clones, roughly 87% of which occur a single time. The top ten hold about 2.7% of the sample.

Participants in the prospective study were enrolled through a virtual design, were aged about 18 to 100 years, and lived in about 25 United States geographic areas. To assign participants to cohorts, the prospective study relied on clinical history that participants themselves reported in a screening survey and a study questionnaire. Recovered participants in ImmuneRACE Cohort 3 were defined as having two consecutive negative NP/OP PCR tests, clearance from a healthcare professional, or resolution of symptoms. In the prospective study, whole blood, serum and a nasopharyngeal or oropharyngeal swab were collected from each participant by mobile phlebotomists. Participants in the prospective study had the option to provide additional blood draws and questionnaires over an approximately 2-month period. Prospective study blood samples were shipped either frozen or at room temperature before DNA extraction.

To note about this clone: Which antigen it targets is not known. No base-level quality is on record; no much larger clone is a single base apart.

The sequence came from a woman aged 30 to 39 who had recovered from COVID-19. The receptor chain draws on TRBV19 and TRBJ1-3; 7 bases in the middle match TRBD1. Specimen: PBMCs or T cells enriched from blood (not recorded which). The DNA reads TGTGCCAGTAGTAACCCCCGACCCAGGGGGTTGTTGCCTGGAAACACCATATATTTT. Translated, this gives CASSNPRPRGLLPGNTIYF.